Shown below are 27 T cell receptor beta chains from a single sample sequenced in a study of blood T cell repertoires in COVID-19 (dated by TCRdb to between 2020 and 2021). Library preparation employed the immunoSEQ multiplex PCR assay. Here the immuneACCESS table is served through TCRdb, limited to in-frame sequences with V and J called. Missing clones are a known gap in these copies; in checked studies unresolved V genes cover under half, and the rest lacks a known reason. The sample table records approximately 500,000 clones; about 88% of these occur just once. Clones ranked in the top ten supply roughly 7.3% of the sample. Sequencing was performed on peripheral blood. These receptors originate from a woman between 45 and 60 years old with COVID-19, enrolled during active disease.

The chain recombines TRBV20-1 with TRBJ1-2; the D gene is possibly TRBD1 (5 bases). Trimming cost V 3 bases and J 5 bases, with 13 bases left between them. The CDR3 extends over 13 amino acids. The germline V gene has CDR1 DFQATT and CDR2 SNEGSKA (reference sequence). For the CDR3, the DNA is TGCAGTGCTAGTATGGTGCAGGGATATGGCTACACCTTC. This gives the protein CSASMVQGYGYTF.

The sample holds a few counts of this clone. The chain is built from TRBV2 and TRBJ2-6; 7 nucleotides line up with TRBD1. Germline V lookup: CDR1 SNHLY, CDR2 FYNNEI. This CDR3 region has 15 residues. The junction had 8 bases not matched to a gene; V was cut back by 8 bases and J by 4 bases. Here the CDR3 reads CASLKGASGANVLTF. In DNA, the CDR3 is TGTGCCAGCCTCAAGGGGGCCTCCGGGGCCAACGTCCTGACTTTC.

The rearrangement uses TRBV19 and TRBJ1-2; weak D call: TRBD1 (6 bases). There are 13 residues in the CDR3. Germline CDR1 is LNHDA and CDR2 is SQIVND (reference sequence). Trimming left V 5 bases short and J 1 base short, with 8 bases between. In DNA form, the CDR3 reads TGTGCCAGTAGTTCACAGGGTAACTATGGCTACACCTTC. Protein: CASSSQGNYGYTF.

V usage is TRBV6-2 or TRBV6-3 and J usage is TRBJ2-2; 7 nucleotides agree with TRBD1. The CDR3 loop spans 16 amino acids. Losses at the gene ends were 6 bases for V and 6 bases for J; bases not matched to a gene: 13. The germline CDR1 and CDR2 sequences are MNHEY and SVGEGT. CDR3 coding DNA: TGTGCCAGCAGCCTCCTACAGGGGAGAATCGCCGGGGAGCTGTTTTTT. It yields the protein CASSLLQGRIAGELFF.

The chain carries TRBV4-1 and TRBJ1-1; no clear D. Deletions cut 1 base from V and 5 bases from J, with 11 bases between. The CDR3 length is 14 residues. Germline CDR1 and CDR2: MGHRA and YSYEKL. The CDR3: CASSQVGIGTEAFF. CDR3 in DNA: TGCGCCAGCAGCCAAGTAGGTATCGGGACTGAAGCTTTCTTT.

This rearrangement joins TRBV12-3 or TRBV12-4 to TRBJ1-2; 11 positions agree with TRBD1. The CDR3 extends over 13 amino acids. V shed 6 bases and J 8 bases; nucleotides not matched to a gene: 5. In nucleotides, the CDR3 is TGTGCCAGCAGGCGGACAGGGGGCCGGGGCTACACCTTC. Protein product: CASRRTGGRGYTF.

In regard to this clone: Other DNA sequences in the sample encode the same CDR3. The chain combines TRBV5-6 with TRBJ1-1, with D possibly TRBD1 on 5 matching bases. Germline lookup yields CDR1 SGHDT and CDR2 YYEEEE. The CDR3 has 14 residues. The V end was cut by 4 bases, the J end by 0 bases, with 10 bases between. CDR3 sequence: CASSPGLMNTEAFF. The CDR3 region has the DNA TGTGCCAGCAGCCCGGGACTTATGAACACTGAAGCTTTCTTT.

The chain employs TRBV7-9 and TRBJ1-1; D is possibly TRBD1 (6 bases). V was clipped by 5 bases and J by 3 bases, with 22 bases between them. Germline CDR1 reads SEHNR; CDR2 reads FQNEAQ (reference sequence). This CDR3 is 17 amino acids long. CDR3 coding DNA: TGTGCCAGCAGCCCTCCCAGATGGGGGGGCATGGACACTGAAGCTTTCTTT. It codes for CASSPPRWGGMDTEAFF. Variable domain in full (rest from reference TRBV7-9 and TRBJ1-1): DTGVSQNPRHKITKRGQNVTFRCDPISEHNRLYWYRQTLGQGPEFLTYFQNEAQLEKSRLLSDRFSAERPKGSFSTLEIQRTEQGDSAMYLCASSPPRWGGMDTEAFFGQGTRLTVV.

V and J are TRBV30 and TRBJ1-1; the D gene is possibly TRBD1 (6 bases). Trimming left V 2 bases short and J 10 bases short, with 11 bases between. Germline CDR1 reads GTSNPN; CDR2 reads SVGIG (reference sequence). This CDR3 spans 11 amino acids. CDR3 residues: CAWSSGVGAFF. The CDR3 nucleotides are TGTGCCTGGAGTTCAGGGGTTGGAGCTTTCTTT.

The rearrangement uses TRBV19 and TRBJ2-7; TRBD1 is a possible D gene (6 bases). Germline V CDR1 and CDR2: LNHDA, SQIVND (reference sequence). The CDR3 loop spans 13 amino acids. V lost 2 bases to trimming and J lost 2 bases, with 7 bases between them. CDR3 nucleotide sequence: TGTGCCAGTAGTATAAGGACAGCCTACGAGCAGTACTTC. This gives the protein CASSIRTAYEQYF.

The genes are TRBV18 and TRBJ2-7; 7 bases fit TRBD1. V lost 6 bases to trimming and J lost 2 bases; unmatched junction nucleotides: 7. The germline CDR1 and CDR2 sequences are KGHSH and LQKENI. CDR3 length: 14 residues. CDR3 bases: TGTGCCAGCTCTTTGGACAGGACCACCTACGAGCAGTACTTC. Translating gives CASSLDRTTYEQYF.

The CDR3 sequence is CATSDPRGDTQYF. CDR3 DNA sequence: TGTGCCACCAGTGATCCCCGGGGAGATACGCAGTATTTT. The V and J genes are TRBV24-1 and TRBJ2-3, with D possibly TRBD2 on 5 matching bases. Germline V gives CDR1 KGHDR, CDR2 SFDVKD. This CDR3 spans 13 amino acids. The V end was cut by 3 bases, the J end by 5 bases, with 8 bases between.

The V gene is TRBV10-2, the J gene TRBJ2-1, with 12 bases matching TRBD2. Per the germline V gene, CDR1 is WSHSY and CDR2 is SAAADI. CDR3 length: 16 amino acids. The V segment lost 4 bases and the J segment 8 bases; nucleotides outside the gene matches: 9. This chain's CDR3 is CASSVASGGARDEQFF. The CDR3 region has the DNA TGCGCCAGCAGTGTTGCTAGCGGGGGGGCCCGGGATGAGCAGTTCTTC.

As for this clone: This sample includes further DNA sequences coding for the same CDR3. V and J are TRBV6-5 and TRBJ1-6, with 8 bases lining up with TRBD1. The CDR3 runs to 14 residues. CDR1 and CDR2 from the germline V gene are MNHEY and SVGAGI. V lost 6 bases and J lost 7; bases outside the gene matches: 5. DNA for the CDR3: TGTGCCAGCAGGCCTGGACAGGGAAATTCACCCCTCCACTTT. This translates into CASRPGQGNSPLHF.

With respect to this clone: The identical CDR3 is also encoded by other nucleotide sequences in the sample. The rearrangement links TRBV19 to TRBJ2-7; D not certain. Between the trimmed V and J ends, which lost 3 bases and 0 bases, there was a span of 9 bases. Germline V gene data show CDR1 as LNHDA and CDR2 as SQIVND (reference sequence). This CDR3 region has 14 residues. Here the CDR3 reads CASSIAGSSYEQYF. The CDR3 DNA reads TGTGCCAGTAGTATTGCAGGCAGCTCCTACGAGCAGTACTTC.

The chain has TRBV9 and TRBJ1-5; D not resolved. Trimming removed 3 bases at V and 4 bases at J, with 14 bases between. The CDR3 is 15 amino acids. Germline values: CDR1 SGDLS, CDR2 YYNGEE. CDR3: CASSASSGNNQPQHF. CDR3 DNA sequence: TGTGCCAGCAGCGCAAGCAGCGGGAATAATCAGCCCCAGCATTTT.

In its sample, this clone was seen once. The chain links TRBV2 to TRBJ1-2; D is unclear. CDR1 is SNHLY, CDR2 FYNNEI, per germline. Trimming stripped 7 bases from V and 1 base from J, with 13 bases between. This CDR3 has 14 amino acids. The CDR3 DNA is TGTGCCAGCACCCCCCGGGTAGTTAACTATGGCTACACCTTC. It specifies CASTPRVVNYGYTF.

This chain uses TRBV30 with TRBJ2-5; 9 nucleotides match TRBD2. V was pared by 0 bases and J by 1 base, with 12 bases of the junction left unmatched. There are 18 residues in the CDR3. Germline V gene lookup returns CDR1 GTSNPN and CDR2 SVGIG (reference sequence). The CDR3 DNA sequence: TGTGCCTGGAGTGTATCCGGAAGAAGCGGGGGGTTCCAAGAGACCCAGTACTTC. It yields the protein CAWSVSGRSGGFQETQYF.

The CDR3 region is CASCGASATNEKLFF. The CDR3 DNA sequence: TGTGCCAGCTGCGGCGCGAGTGCAACTAATGAAAAACTGTTTTTT. This chain uses TRBV28 with TRBJ1-4; D remains unclear. Germline CDR1 is MDHEN and CDR2 is SYDVKM. The CDR3 totals 15 residues. V lost 8 bases, J lost 0 bases, and 13 bases lay in between.

This chain connects TRBV28 to TRBJ1-5, with D tentatively TRBD1 (6 bases). Germline V gives CDR1 MDHEN, CDR2 SYDVKM. The CDR3 length is 15 residues. V was trimmed by 6 bases and J by 7 bases, leaving 19 bases between them. CDR3 DNA: TGTGCCAGCAGGAATTCCTGGACAGTATCCCAGCCCCAGCATTTT. Encoded protein: CASRNSWTVSQPQHF.

This clone was picked up a small number of times. The CDR3 region is CASSRTRVLTGELFF. The CDR3 bases are TGTGCCAGCAGCCGAACCCGGGTTCTGACCGGGGAGCTGTTTTTT. The chain combines TRBV28 with TRBJ2-2; D remains unclear. Trimming pared 6 bases from V and 5 bases from J, leaving 16 bases between. The CDR3 has 15 amino acids. Germline values: CDR1 MDHEN, CDR2 SYDVKM.

The chain uses TRBV4-1 and TRBJ1-1; TRBD1 matches at 7 bases. Per germline, CDR1 MGHRA and CDR2 YSYEKL. Trimming took 7 bases from V and 2 from J; bases not matched to a gene: 10. The CDR3 covers 15 residues. The DNA of the CDR3 is TGCGCCAGCAAGGGACAGTATAGGGGAAACACTGAAGCTTTCTTT. It is translated as CASKGQYRGNTEAFF.

The chain carries TRBV20-1 and TRBJ1-1; the D gene is possibly TRBD1 (5 bases). V lost 6 bases, J lost 5 bases, and 10 bases lay in between. The germline V gene has CDR1 DFQATT and CDR2 SNEGSKA (reference sequence). The CDR3 sequence is 11 residues long. This CDR3 reads CSAGDWTEAFF. DNA of the CDR3: TGCAGTGCAGGGGATTGGACTGAAGCTTTCTTT.

The rearrangement links TRBV6-2 or TRBV6-3 to TRBJ2-3, with 13 bases fitting TRBD2. Germline CDR1 MNHEY, CDR2 SVGEGT. This CDR3 spans 18 amino acids. Germline trimming cut 4 bases from V and 6 bases from J; bases unmatched to any gene: 13. The DNA for the CDR3 is TGTGCCAGCAGTTCCAGGATTGAACTAGCGGGGGGGATCGATACGCAGTATTTT. It codes for CASSSRIELAGGIDTQYF.

The rearrangement uses TRBV3-1 (or the pseudogene TRBV3-2) and TRBJ1-6; TRBD1 aligns across 10 bases. The length of the CDR3 is 16 residues. Germline V gene data show CDR1 as LGHDT and CDR2 as YNNKEL (reference sequence). Trimming removed 4 bases from V and 9 bases from J; junction bases left unmatched: 9. The chain's CDR3 is CASSRQPWTGGSPLHF. The CDR3 coding sequence is TGTGCCAGCAGCCGCCAACCCTGGACAGGGGGTTCACCCCTCCACTTT.

This clone appeared once. This chain links TRBV4-1 with TRBJ1-2, with 11 nucleotides matching TRBD1. Germline V gene lookup returns CDR1 MGHRA and CDR2 YSYEKL. The CDR3 spans 15 residues. V was clipped by 6 bases and J by 2 bases; unmatched bases: 5. The CDR3 DNA reads TGCGCCAGCAGAAGGGACAGGGGGGCAAACTATGGCTACACCTTC. It is translated as CASRRDRGANYGYTF.

The rearrangement links TRBV25-1 to TRBJ1-2; 9 bases align to TRBD1. V shed 4 bases, J shed 4 bases, and the junction held 7 bases outside the gene matches. CDR3 size: 15 residues. CDR1 is MGHDK and CDR2 is SYGVNS in the germline V gene. In DNA, the CDR3 is TGTGCCAGCAGTGGTCCCGGGACAGGGATCTATGGCTACACCTTC. This encodes CASSGPGTGIYGYTF.